The 16 T cell receptor beta chains listed next were all sequenced from one sample in a study of regulatory T cells. Amplification used 52 TRBV primers and 13 TRBJ primers. Produced via immunoSEQ multiplex PCR; TCRdb's table is partial and in-frame only. The data hold about 17,000 clones, with approximately 92% observed a single time. Material for sequencing was CD8+ T cells sorted from blood. The receptors shown here come from a person between 18 and 30 years old with CD3G deficiency.

The genes are TRBV18 and TRBJ1-1; the D is unclear. V shed 0 bases and J shed 2 bases, with 4 bases lying between them. This CDR3 has 13 amino acids. Germline loops: CDR1 KGHSH, CDR2 LQKENI. The CDR3 region is CASSPPLNTEAFF. The CDR3 region has the DNA TGTGCCAGCTCACCACCGCTTAACACTGAAGCTTTCTTT.

The chain links TRBV19 to TRBJ1-1, with 9 bases that match TRBD1. In germline, CDR1 is LNHDA, CDR2 SQIVND (reference sequence). The CDR3 loop spans 15 amino acids. After removal of 8 bases from V and 5 bases from J, the junction contained 12 bases not matched to a gene. CDR3 DNA: TGTGCCAGTCTATCCACTACAGGGGGCTTTACTGAAGCTTTCTTT. Protein: CASLSTTGGFTEAFF.

V is TRBV27 and J is TRBJ2-1, with TRBD2 matching 11 bases. V lost 5 bases, J lost 9 bases, and 9 bases stayed unmatched. The CDR3 length is 15 residues. CDR1 MNHEY and CDR2 SMNVEV come from the germline V gene (reference sequence). As DNA, the CDR3 is TGTGCCAGCAGTCTATATAGCGGGGGGGAGGGTGAGCAGTTCTTC. Protein: CASSLYSGGEGEQFF.

The chain recombines TRBV5-1 with TRBJ2-3; D is ambiguous. In germline, CDR1 is SGHRS, CDR2 YFSETQ. Trimming removed 3 bases from V and 2 bases from J, with 10 bases in between. The CDR3 contains 14 residues. The CDR3, as DNA: TGCGCCAGCAGCTCCCTAACCGACACAGATACGCAGTATTTT. This sequence encodes CASSSLTDTDTQYF.

The gene calls are TRBV19 and TRBJ2-3; possibly TRBD1 or TRBD2 for D (5 bases each). Per germline, CDR1 LNHDA and CDR2 SQIVND (reference sequence). CDR3 length equals 15 residues. Trimming pared 3 bases from V and 2 bases from J, leaving 12 bases between. The CDR3 bases are TGTGCCAGTAGTATGGGGGTCGGGGTCACAGATACGCAGTATTTT. This translates into CASSMGVGVTDTQYF.

This chain uses TRBV4-1 with TRBJ1-1; no clear D. The ends were cut back, 5 bases at V and 2 bases at J, with 9 bases in the middle. The CDR3 is 13 residues long. In germline, CDR1 is MGHRA, CDR2 YSYEKL. This chain's CDR3 is CASSTQVNTEAFF. In DNA, the CDR3 is TGCGCCAGCAGCACCCAGGTTAACACTGAAGCTTTCTTT.

The gene calls are TRBV7-8 and TRBJ1-1, with D possibly matching TRBD1 (6 bases). V shed 3 bases and J shed 2 bases, with 13 bases lying between them. From germline, CDR1 is SGHVS and CDR2 FQNEAQ. CDR3 length: 15 amino acids. CDR3 DNA sequence: TGTGCCAGCAGCTTCGGCGTGGGGGCCAACACTGAAGCTTTCTTT. Translation gives CASSFGVGANTEAFF.

The chain couples TRBV13 to TRBJ1-3; D might be TRBD1 (6 bases). Trimming shortened V by 5 bases and J by 7 bases, and 18 bases separated the two germline ends. The CDR3 is made up of 15 amino acids. Germline lookup yields CDR1 PRHDT and CDR2 FYEKMQ (reference sequence). CDR3 protein: CASSPRGQGGNTIYF. The CDR3 coding sequence is TGTGCCAGCAGCCCCAGGGGCCAGGGTGGGAACACCATATATTTT.

This chain's CDR3 is CASSFGGAGGEQFF. The CDR3 coding sequence is TGTGCCAGCAGTTTTGGAGGGGCGGGAGGTGAGCAGTTCTTC. V gene TRBV27 combines with J gene TRBJ2-1; 8 bases map to TRBD2. The ends lost 3 bases at V and 9 bases at J; junction bases unmatched: 7. CDR3 size: 14 residues. CDR1 and CDR2 from the germline V gene are MNHEY and SMNVEV (reference sequence).

This chain connects TRBV5-1 to TRBJ2-1; 11 bases are shared with TRBD2. With V trimmed by 2 bases and J by 4 bases, 5 bases remained unmatched. Germline loops: CDR1 SGHRS, CDR2 YFSETQ. CDR3 size: 16 residues. The CDR3 bases are TGCGCCAGCAGCTTAACTAGCGGGGGCCCTTACAATGAGCAGTTCTTC. Translation: CASSLTSGGPYNEQFF.

V and J are TRBV5-8 and TRBJ1-2; D gene unclear. V was clipped by 0 bases and J by 0 bases, with 15 bases between them. Germline CDR1 SGHTS, CDR2 YDEGEE. The CDR3 loop spans 17 amino acids. DNA for the CDR3: TGTGCCAGCAGCTTGGAACAGCTCATCCCTACTAACTATGGCTACACCTTC. It translates to CASSLEQLIPTNYGYTF.

The chain has TRBV6-1 and TRBJ1-6; possible D gene TRBD1, 5 bases. Germline V CDR1 and CDR2: MNHNS, SASEGT. V was clipped by 4 bases and J by 6 bases, with 16 bases between them. This CDR3 is 16 amino acids long. The CDR3 nucleotides read TGTGCCAGCAGTGCCAATCGGGGGAGTACTAATTCACCCCTCCACTTT. Encoded protein: CASSANRGSTNSPLHF.

This chain joins TRBV30 and TRBJ1-1; possibly TRBD1 for D (5 bases). Looked up from germline, CDR1 is GTSNPN and CDR2 is SVGIG (reference sequence). Between the trimmed V and J ends, which lost 2 bases and 4 bases, there was a span of 17 bases. The CDR3 runs to 15 residues. The DNA for the CDR3 is TGTGCCTGGAGTTCGGGCGGGGCCCGAGGCACTGAAGCTTTCTTT. Translating it yields CAWSSGGARGTEAFF.

In its sample, this clone was seen once. This sequence joins TRBV4-1 and TRBJ2-1, with D possibly being TRBD2 (7 bases). The V end was cut by 0 bases, the J end by 8 bases, with 14 bases between. The CDR3 has 15 amino acids. Germline V lookup: CDR1 MGHRA, CDR2 YSYEKL. The chain's CDR3 is CASSQESGGGYEQFF. CDR3 sequence (DNA): TGCGCCAGCAGCCAAGAGTCGGGGGGCGGGTATGAGCAGTTCTTC.

The chain joins TRBV7-6 to TRBJ2-1, with TRBD2 identical over 10 bases. In germline, CDR1 is SGHVS, CDR2 FNYEAQ. V dropped 2 bases and J dropped 0; count of bases not matched to a gene: 19. This CDR3 spans 22 amino acids. The CDR3 spells CASSLSHEAAGGLPGSYNEQFF. CDR3 nucleotides: TGTGCCAGCAGCTTATCCCACGAGGCAGCGGGGGGGCTCCCCGGCTCCTACAATGAGCAGTTCTTC. The full variable domain, its missing parts supplied by reference TRBV7-6 and TRBJ2-1, is GAGVSQSPRYKVTKRGQDVALRCDPISGHVSLYWYRQALGQGPEFLTYFNYEAQQDKSGLPNDRFSAERPEGSISTLTIQRTEQRDSAMYRCASSLSHEAAGGLPGSYNEQFFGPGTRLTVL.

The gene calls are TRBV7-3 and TRBJ2-5; D is unclear. Germline V gene sequence: CDR1 SGHTA, CDR2 FQGTGA. The CDR3 covers 15 residues. V lost 2 bases, J lost 3 bases, and 13 bases lay in between. CDR3 loop: CASSLSGRIEETQYF. Written as DNA, the CDR3 is TGTGCCAGCAGCTTATCTGGCAGAATCGAAGAGACCCAGTACTTC. The whole variable domain, filled in from reference TRBV7-3 and TRBJ2-5, reads GAGVSQTPSNKVTEKGKYVELRCDPISGHTALYWYRQSLGQGPEFLIYFQGTGAADDSGLPNDRFFAVRPEGSVSTLKIQRTERGDSAVYLCASSLSGRIEETQYFGPGTRLLVL.